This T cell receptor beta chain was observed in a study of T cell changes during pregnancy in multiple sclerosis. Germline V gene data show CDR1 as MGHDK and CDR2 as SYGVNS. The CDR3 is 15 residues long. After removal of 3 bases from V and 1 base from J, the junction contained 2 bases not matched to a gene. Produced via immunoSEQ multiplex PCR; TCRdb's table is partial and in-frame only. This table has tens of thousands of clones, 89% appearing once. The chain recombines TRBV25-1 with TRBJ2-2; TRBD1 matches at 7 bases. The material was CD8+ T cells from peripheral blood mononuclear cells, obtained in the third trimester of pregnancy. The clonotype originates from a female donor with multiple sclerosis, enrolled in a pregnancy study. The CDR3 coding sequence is TGTGCCAGCAGTGATGGACAGGAGAACACCGGGGAGCTGTTTTTT. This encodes CASSDGQENTGELFF. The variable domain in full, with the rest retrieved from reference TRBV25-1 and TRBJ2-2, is EADIYQTPRYLVIGTGKKITLECSQTMGHDKMYWYQQDPGMELHLIHYSYGVNSTEKGDLSSESTVSRIRTEHFPLTLESARPSHTSQYLCASSDGQENTGELFFGEGSRLTVL.